The source of this T cell receptor (beta chain) is a study of T cell responses to AZD1222 COVID-19 vaccine. Points from the study as a whole: Nearly half of spike-specific TCRs reportedly target variant regions that are unmutated in the B.1.351 and B.1.1.7 variants. Most donors were white British and more were female, and clonal diversity was possibly underestimated.

Measured with immunoSEQ multiplex PCR; TCRdb has only the in-frame clones, and not every one. The repertoire includes 100,000 to 150,000 clones, 88% of them detected once, and 4.4% sits in the top ten. V lost 5 bases, J lost 2 bases, and 9 bases lay in between. Germline CDR1 and CDR2: SGHTA and FQGTGA. The CDR3 is 13 amino acids. Remarks on this clone: The antigen is undetermined.

This receptor was obtained from an adult in good health. This chain uses TRBV7-3 with TRBJ1-1, with D tentatively TRBD1 (5 bases). The starting material was peripheral blood, obtained on day 0 of AZD1222 vaccination. The CDR3 DNA follows: TGTGCCAGCAGCATTGACAGCAACACTGAAGCTTTCTTT. Amino acid sequence: CASSIDSNTEAFF.